This TCR beta chain is drawn from a study of cytomegalovirus exposure and HLA in healthy donors. Findings of the study overall: About 87% or about 30% of the time was how often most TCR beta V segments were productive, according to an earlier analysis. In vitro checks showed that a few CMV-associated chains really do target CMV antigens. Many donors carried some public TCRs, although rarity characterized most TCR sequences.

CDR3 size: 15 residues. Germline CDR1 reads SQVTM; CDR2 reads ANQGSEA. V shed 7 bases and J 0 bases; nucleotides not matched to a gene: 9. A multiplex PCR was run with 60 Vbeta primers and 13 Jbeta primers. Profiled with immunoSEQ multiplex PCR; TCRdb holds only in-frame clones, not every one. The data hold about 68,000 clones, with approximately 75% observed a single time. Healthy bone marrow donors made up the donors. In the case of this clone: Its antigen remains unknown.

This rearrangement joins TRBV29-1 to TRBJ2-3; 8 nucleotides align to TRBD1. This TCR derives from a human donor in good health. The sequenced material came from PBMCs. The CDR3 spells CSAGQGIRSTDTQYF. DNA of the CDR3: TGCAGCGCAGGACAGGGCATCCGGAGCACAGATACGCAGTATTTT.